This T cell receptor (beta chain) came from a study of cytomegalovirus exposure and HLA in healthy donors. Study-level points and caveats: Using the classifier, cytomegalovirus status was reportedly diagnosed with high specificity and sensitivity. The study designated 150 or so TCR beta chains cytomegalovirus-associated.

The repertoire was sequenced with immunoSEQ multiplex PCR; TCRdb's copy has only in-frame clones and lacks some. The top ten clones hold under 2.5% of a sample with about 120,000 clones, 70% to 90% of them seen once. Germline V gene sequence: CDR1 LNHDA, CDR2 SQIVND (reference sequence). V dropped 3 bases and J dropped 0 bases, with 15 bases sitting between them. The CDR3 is made up of 17 amino acids. Of note for this clone: Its antigen is undetermined.

The sample comprised PBMCs. The source is a woman in her thirties in good health and CMV-seronegative. The V call is TRBV19, the J call TRBJ1-5; TRBD1 is a possible D gene (5 bases). CDR3 region: CASSISVRVYSNQPQHF. The DNA of the CDR3 is TGTGCCAGTAGTATTTCGGTCAGGGTTTATAGCAATCAGCCCCAGCATTTT.